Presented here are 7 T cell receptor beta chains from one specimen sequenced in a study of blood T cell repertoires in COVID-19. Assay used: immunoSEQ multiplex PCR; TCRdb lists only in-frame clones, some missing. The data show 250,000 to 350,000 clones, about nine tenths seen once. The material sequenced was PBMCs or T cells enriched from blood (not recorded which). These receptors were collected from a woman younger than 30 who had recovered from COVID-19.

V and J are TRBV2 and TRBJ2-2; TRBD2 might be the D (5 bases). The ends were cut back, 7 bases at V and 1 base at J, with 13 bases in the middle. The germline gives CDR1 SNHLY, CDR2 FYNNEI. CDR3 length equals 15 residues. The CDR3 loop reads CASKSGYRNTGELFF. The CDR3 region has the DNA TGTGCCAGCAAGTCGGGATATCGGAACACCGGGGAGCTGTTTTTT.

Here the CDR3 DNA reads TGTGCCACCAGCAGAGATGCGCAGGGTCTAGAGACCCAGTACTTC. It specifies CATSRDAQGLETQYF. The chain uses TRBV15 and TRBJ2-5; D might be TRBD1 (5 bases). Per germline, CDR1 LNHNV and CDR2 YYDKDF (reference sequence). The V and J ends lost 0 bases and 4 bases respectively, with 12 bases between them. This CDR3 comprises 15 residues.

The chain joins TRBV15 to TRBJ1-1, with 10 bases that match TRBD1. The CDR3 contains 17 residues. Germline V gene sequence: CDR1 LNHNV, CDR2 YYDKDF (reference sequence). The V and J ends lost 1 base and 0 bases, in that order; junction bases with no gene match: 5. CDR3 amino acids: CATSRGGQGGMNTEAFF. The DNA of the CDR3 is TGTGCCACCAGCAGAGGCGGACAGGGGGGGATGAACACTGAAGCTTTCTTT. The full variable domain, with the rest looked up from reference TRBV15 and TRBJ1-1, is DAMVIQNPRYQVTQFGKPVTLSCSQTLNHNVMYWYQQKSSQAPKLLFHYYDKDFNNEADTPDNFQSRRPNTSFCFLDIRSPGLGDTAMYLCATSRGGQGGMNTEAFFGQGTRLTVV.

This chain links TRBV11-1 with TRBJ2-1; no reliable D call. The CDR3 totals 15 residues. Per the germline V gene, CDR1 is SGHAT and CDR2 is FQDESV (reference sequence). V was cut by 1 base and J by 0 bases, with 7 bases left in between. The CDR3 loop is CASSLVTGSYNEQFF. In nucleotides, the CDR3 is TGTGCCAGCAGCTTAGTCACTGGCTCCTACAATGAGCAGTTCTTC. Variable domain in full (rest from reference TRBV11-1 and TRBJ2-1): EAEVAQSPRYKITEKSQAVAFWCDPISGHATLYWYRQILGQGPELLVQFQDESVVDDSQLPKDRFSAERLKGVDSTLKIQPAELGDSAMYLCASSLVTGSYNEQFFGPGTRLTVL.

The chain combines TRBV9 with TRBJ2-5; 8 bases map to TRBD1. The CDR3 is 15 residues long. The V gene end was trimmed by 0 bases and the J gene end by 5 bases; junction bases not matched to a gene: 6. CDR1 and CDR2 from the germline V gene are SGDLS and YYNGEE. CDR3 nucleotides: TGTGCCAGCAGCGTAGGGACAGGGAAATCGGAGACCCAGTACTTC. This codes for CASSVGTGKSETQYF.

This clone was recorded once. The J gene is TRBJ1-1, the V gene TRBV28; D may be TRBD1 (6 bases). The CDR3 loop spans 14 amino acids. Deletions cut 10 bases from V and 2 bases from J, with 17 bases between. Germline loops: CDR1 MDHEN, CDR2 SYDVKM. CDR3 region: CAILIGQTNTEAFF. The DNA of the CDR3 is TGTGCCATCCTAATCGGACAGACAAACACTGAAGCTTTCTTT.

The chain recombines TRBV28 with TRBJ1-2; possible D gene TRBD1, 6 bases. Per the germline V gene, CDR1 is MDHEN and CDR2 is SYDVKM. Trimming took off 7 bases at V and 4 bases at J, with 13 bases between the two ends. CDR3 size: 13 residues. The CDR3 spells CASTPRTVYGYTF. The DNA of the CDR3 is TGTGCCAGCACCCCCAGGACAGTCTATGGCTACACCTTC.